This TCR beta chain was identified in a study of blood T cells in healthy people across ages. Trimming removed 5 bases at V and 14 bases at J, with 14 bases between. This CDR3 comprises 11 residues. Looked up from germline, CDR1 is MDHEN and CDR2 is SYDVKM. PCR was performed a second time for roughly 7 to 11 cycles using a sample-barcoded 5' primer and a J-beta primer mix. TCRdb re-analysed the 5' RACE reads in MiXCR, keeping a single row per CDR3 protein. The sample has almost 1 million distinct CDR3 sequences; roughly 50% are singletons. Material for sequencing was blood. This chain connects TRBV28 to TRBJ2-3; D is ambiguous. The TCR was taken from a woman aged 60-75 years in good health. The CDR3 sequence is CASSGGSQRYF. The CDR3 DNA is TGTGCCAGCAGTGGCGGCAGCCAACGGTATTTT.